A selection of T cell receptor beta chains follows, all from one sample in a study of blood T cells in healthy people across ages. MiXCR, run by TCRdb on the 5' RACE reads, gives a single entry per CDR3 protein. The sample has approximately 1.5 million distinct CDR3 sequences, approximately 42% seen once. The specimen was blood. The origin of the receptors is a woman aged 18-29 years in good health. Both conserved end residues are part of each CDR3. A D gene is named only where the DNA matches it firmly. Clone size is given for some rows only: seen once, a few or many times, or a class if the clone is expanded.

abundance: -
d_gene: TRBD2
v_gene: TRBV7-2
j_gene: TRBJ2-5
CDR3nt: TGTGCCAGCAGCTTCGCGGGGGGACCGGGTGCCCAGTACTTC
CDR3aa: CASSFAGGPGAQYF

abundance: -
d_gene: TRBD1
v_gene: TRBV4-3
j_gene: TRBJ1-2
CDR3nt: TGCGCCAGCAGCCTAACCTATGACCTGGAGGAGGGGGCCTATGGCTACACCTTC
CDR3aa: CASSLTYDLEEGAYGYTF

abundance: few
d_gene: -
v_gene: TRBV14
j_gene: TRBJ1-2
CDR3nt: TGTGCCAGCAGCCTCCTTGCCGGCAGGTTCCGATATGGCTACACCTTC
CDR3aa: CASSLLAGRFRYGYTF

abundance: -
d_gene: -
v_gene: TRBV7-6
j_gene: TRBJ2-4
CDR3nt: TGTGCCAGCAGCACATCTTCGGGAGCCCTCCCAACCCAGTACTTC
CDR3aa: CASSTSSGALPTQYF

abundance: -
d_gene: TRBD1
v_gene: TRBV5-1
j_gene: TRBJ2-7
CDR3nt: TGCGCCAGCCAAACTGGACAGGGGTGGAACTACGAGCAGTACTTC
CDR3aa: CASQTGQGWNYEQYF

abundance: -
d_gene: TRBD1
v_gene: TRBV20-1
j_gene: TRBJ1-5
CDR3nt: TGCAGTGCTAGAGACCGGGACAGGGGATCGGGCAATCAGCCCCAGCATTTT
CDR3aa: CSARDRDRGSGNQPQHF

abundance: -
d_gene: TRBD2
v_gene: TRBV12-3/TRBV12-4
j_gene: TRBJ2-3
CDR3nt: TGTGCCAGCAGGCTAGCGGGGGATGTAGATACGCAGTATTTT
CDR3aa: CASRLAGDVDTQYF

abundance: -
d_gene: TRBD1
v_gene: TRBV7-9
j_gene: TRBJ1-2
CDR3nt: TGTGCCAGCAGCTTAGCCATGGACAGGAACTATGGCAACACCTTC
CDR3aa: CASSLAMDRNYGNTF

abundance: -
d_gene: TRBD2
v_gene: TRBV27
j_gene: TRBJ2-3
CDR3nt: TGTGCCAGCAGTTTACTAGCGGGAGTCGGGACAGATACGCAGTATTTT
CDR3aa: CASSLLAGVGTDTQYF

abundance: few
d_gene: -
v_gene: TRBV20-1
j_gene: TRBJ2-7
CDR3nt: TGCAGTGCTAGAGCTGGACTATTCTACGAGCAGTACTTC
CDR3aa: CSARAGLFYEQYF

abundance: few
d_gene: -
v_gene: TRBV28
j_gene: TRBJ1-1
CDR3nt: TGTGCCAGCAGTCCCTGGGGGGGCGAAGCTTTCTTT
CDR3aa: CASSPWGGEAFF

abundance: -
d_gene: -
v_gene: TRBV27
j_gene: TRBJ2-1
CDR3nt: TGTGCCAGCAGTCAACAGGGAGAGGCATACAATGAGCAGTTCTTC
CDR3aa: CASSQQGEAYNEQFF

abundance: few
d_gene: -
v_gene: TRBV7-6
j_gene: TRBJ2-3
CDR3nt: TGTGCCAGCAGCTCCCGGACAGGATGGGGGGAAGGCACAGATACGCAGTATTTT
CDR3aa: CASSSRTGWGEGTDTQYF

abundance: -
d_gene: -
v_gene: TRBV7-2
j_gene: TRBJ1-1
CDR3nt: TGTGCCAGCAGCTGGGCAGGGGCGAACACTGAAGCTTTCTTT
CDR3aa: CASSWAGANTEAFF

abundance: -
d_gene: -
v_gene: TRBV20-1
j_gene: TRBJ1-2
CDR3nt: TGCAGTGCTAGGGTGTTCCAGGCTACTAACTATGGCTACACCTTC
CDR3aa: CSARVFQATNYGYTF

abundance: -
d_gene: -
v_gene: TRBV10-3
j_gene: TRBJ1-5
CDR3nt: TGTGCCATCAGTGAGCTGGGTTTTAGCAATCAGCCCCAGCATTTT
CDR3aa: CAISELGFSNQPQHF

abundance: few
d_gene: -
v_gene: TRBV20-1
j_gene: TRBJ1-2
CDR3nt: TGCAGTGCTAGAGATCGGGGGGTTCTTGGCTACACCTTC
CDR3aa: CSARDRGVLGYTF

abundance: many
d_gene: -
v_gene: TRBV7-2
j_gene: TRBJ1-2
CDR3nt: TGTGCCAGCAGCGATCGGACGGGGACATCGGATGGCTACACCTTC
CDR3aa: CASSDRTGTSDGYTF

abundance: few
d_gene: TRBD2
v_gene: TRBV24-1
j_gene: TRBJ2-3
CDR3nt: TGTGCCACCAGTGATTGGACTAGCGGGAGAATGAGGACAGATACGCAGTATTTT
CDR3aa: CATSDWTSGRMRTDTQYF

abundance: many
d_gene: TRBD2
v_gene: TRBV24-1
j_gene: TRBJ2-1
CDR3nt: TGTGCCACCAGCCGTGGGACTAGCCTGTTCTTC
CDR3aa: CATSRGTSLFF

abundance: few
d_gene: -
v_gene: TRBV4-3
j_gene: TRBJ2-1
CDR3nt: TGCGCCAGCAGCCCCAGAGGAGGTGGTGAGCAGTTCTTC
CDR3aa: CASSPRGGGEQFF

abundance: few
d_gene: TRBD1
v_gene: TRBV4-3
j_gene: TRBJ2-2
CDR3nt: TGCGCCAGCAGCCGGACAGGGCGAAAGTCGGTCGGGGAGCTGTTTTTT
CDR3aa: CASSRTGRKSVGELFF

abundance: few
d_gene: TRBD2
v_gene: TRBV4-1
j_gene: TRBJ2-7
CDR3nt: TGCGCCAGCAGCCAAGAGAGCACGGGACTAGCGGGAGAAATCAATGAGCAGTACTTC
CDR3aa: CASSQESTGLAGEINEQYF

abundance: -
d_gene: -
v_gene: TRBV9
j_gene: TRBJ2-3
CDR3nt: TGTGCCAGCAGCGGAGCACCGGGACACGGAGCCCTTGGTGTGGAGTATTTT
CDR3aa: CASSGAPGHGALGVEYF

abundance: few
d_gene: -
v_gene: TRBV7-2
j_gene: TRBJ2-1
CDR3nt: TGTGCCAGCTCCCTAGGACGGCACAAGAGAGGGTACAATGAGCAGTTCTTC
CDR3aa: CASSLGRHKRGYNEQFF

abundance: few
d_gene: TRBD2
v_gene: TRBV29-1
j_gene: TRBJ2-7
CDR3nt: TGCAGCGTCTTAAGCATATTGGCGACTAGCGGGAGGCCGACCTACGAGCAGTACTTC
CDR3aa: CSVLSILATSGRPTYEQYF

abundance: -
d_gene: TRBD2
v_gene: TRBV20-1
j_gene: TRBJ2-5
CDR3nt: TGCAGTGCTAGAGATGGCGGGGGGGATGAGACCCAGTACTTC
CDR3aa: CSARDGGGDETQYF

abundance: few
d_gene: -
v_gene: TRBV12-3/TRBV12-4
j_gene: TRBJ1-1
CDR3nt: TGTGCCAGCAGCTGGCTTCTGTCGAACACTGAAGCTTTCTTT
CDR3aa: CASSWLLSNTEAFF

abundance: -
d_gene: -
v_gene: TRBV9
j_gene: TRBJ1-2
CDR3nt: TGTGCCAGCAGCGTAGCCGGGACACTAGAGTATGGCTACACCTTC
CDR3aa: CASSVAGTLEYGYTF

abundance: many
d_gene: TRBD2
v_gene: TRBV7-2
j_gene: TRBJ2-3
CDR3nt: TGCGCCAGCAGCCCCGGGACTAGCGGGACCACAGATACGCAGTATTTT
CDR3aa: CASSPGTSGTTDTQYF

abundance: -
d_gene: -
v_gene: TRBV5-1
j_gene: TRBJ2-2
CDR3nt: TGCGCCGGCAGCTCGGAGAACACCGGGGAGCTGTTTTTT
CDR3aa: CAGSSENTGELFF

abundance: -
d_gene: TRBD1
v_gene: TRBV6-2/TRBV6-3
j_gene: TRBJ1-5
CDR3nt: TGTGCCAGCAGTCCTCGACGTACAGGGGGCGGAGATAGCAATCAGCCCCAGCATTTT
CDR3aa: CASSPRRTGGGDSNQPQHF

abundance: -
d_gene: -
v_gene: TRBV9
j_gene: TRBJ2-5
CDR3nt: TGTGCCAGCAGCGCCGCGGGGACCCAGTACTTC
CDR3aa: CASSAAGTQYF

abundance: -
d_gene: -
v_gene: TRBV15
j_gene: TRBJ2-5
CDR3nt: TGTGCCACCAGCAGCTTGGGGGGGCCACAAGAGACCCAGTACTTC
CDR3aa: CATSSLGGPQETQYF

abundance: -
d_gene: -
v_gene: TRBV6-1
j_gene: TRBJ1-1
CDR3nt: TGTGCCAGCAGTGAAGCGTGGGCTGAAGCTTTCTTT
CDR3aa: CASSEAWAEAFF

abundance: -
d_gene: TRBD1
v_gene: TRBV10-3
j_gene: TRBJ1-5
CDR3nt: TGTGCCATCAGTGAGGGGACAGGCCCGCGGAAGCCCCAGCATTTT
CDR3aa: CAISEGTGPRKPQHF

abundance: -
d_gene: -
v_gene: TRBV25-1
j_gene: TRBJ2-2
CDR3nt: TGTGCCAGCAGGGCACGGCAAGGGACGGCCGGGGAGTTGTTTTTT
CDR3aa: CASRARQGTAGELFF

abundance: -
d_gene: -
v_gene: TRBV7-2
j_gene: TRBJ2-5
CDR3nt: TGTGCCAGCAGCTTAGCTTGGGGACGGGACAATGAGCAGTACTTC
CDR3aa: CASSLAWGRDNEQYF

abundance: -
d_gene: TRBD2
v_gene: TRBV20-1
j_gene: TRBJ2-3
CDR3nt: TGCAGTGCCGGACTAGCGGGAGTTTCGAGCACAGATACGCAGTATTTT
CDR3aa: CSAGLAGVSSTDTQYF

abundance: few
d_gene: TRBD2
v_gene: TRBV27
j_gene: TRBJ2-7
CDR3nt: TGTGCCAGCAGTTCACTAGCGGGAGCTCGCTCCTACGAGCAGTACTTC
CDR3aa: CASSSLAGARSYEQYF

abundance: -
d_gene: TRBD2
v_gene: TRBV7-2
j_gene: TRBJ2-3
CDR3nt: TGTGCCAGCAGCTTAATTTGGCTAGCGGGATACACAGATACGCAGTATTTT
CDR3aa: CASSLIWLAGYTDTQYF

abundance: -
d_gene: -
v_gene: TRBV20-1
j_gene: TRBJ1-2
CDR3nt: TGCAGTGCTAACAGGGAATCGTATGGCTACACCTTC
CDR3aa: CSANRESYGYTF

abundance: few
d_gene: -
v_gene: TRBV7-2
j_gene: TRBJ1-2
CDR3nt: TGTGCCAGCAGCTCGATTGGGACTTACTATGGCTACACCTTC
CDR3aa: CASSSIGTYYGYTF